One TCR beta chain is described in this entry. The antigen it binds to is not known. The record has no base qualities; no much larger clone is one base away. This specimen belongs to a study of blood T cell repertoires in COVID-19 (TCRdb year 2020). At the level of the whole study: The collaborator samples originated in the United States, Italy and Spain and spanned the acute and convalescent phases of COVID-19. The prospective study material was composed of cDNA or gDNA derived from T cells, B-cell-depleted T cells, or PBMCs. The repertoires were released in a freely available public database meant as a resource for research on the immune response to SARS-CoV-2. The dataset comprised deeply sampled blood TCRbeta repertoires from subjects exposed to, actively infected with, or recovered from COVID-19. The samples were drawn from the first 160 participants of the ongoing ImmuneRACE study and from over 950 subjects provided by 6 global collaborators. Nearly every sample came with metadata listing a de-identified subject ID, COVID-19 status, age in years and sex. HLA class I and class II types, where available, came from metadata supplied by the sample provider rather than from assay-based typing.

Participants in the prospective study were enrolled through a virtual design, were aged roughly 18 to 95 years, and lived in roughly 24 United States geographic areas. In the prospective study, cohorts were assigned on the basis of participant-reported clinical history obtained from a screening survey and a study questionnaire. Recovered participants in ImmuneRACE Cohort 3 were defined as having two consecutive negative NP/OP PCR tests, clearance from a healthcare professional, or resolution of symptoms. In the prospective study, whole blood, serum and a nasopharyngeal or oropharyngeal swab were collected from each participant by mobile phlebotomists. Participants in the prospective study had the option to provide additional blood draws and questionnaires over a roughly two-month period. Before DNA extraction, prospective study blood samples were shipped either frozen or at room temperature. Broad study findings and their caveats: Clinical and demographic metadata were provided uncurated, with the amount varying by source and participant.

TCRbeta CDR3 regions were amplified from genomic DNA using the immunoSEQ Assay, a bias-controlled multiplex PCR. Per the authors' processing: Within the assay, amplification of reference gene primers was used to estimate how many nucleated cells each sample contained. To quantify the absolute abundance of each unique TCRbeta CDR3 rearrangement, sequence reads were collapsed and filtered. For each sample, productive Simpson clonality was calculated as the square root of Simpson's diversity index across productive rearrangements. TCRdb limited this immuneACCESS table to in-frame rearrangements with V and J called. A share of clones is missing; checked studies link under half to unresolved V genes, and the rest is unexplained. V and J calls and clone size are given by that table; D and trimming were obtained from the DNA. The sample has some 380,000 clones on record, about 90% of them singletons. The biggest ten clones account for approximately 1.3% of the sample.

The germline V gene encodes CDR1 KGHSH and CDR2 LQKENI. The CDR3 covers 18 residues, taking in both the cysteine and the phenylalanine. CDR3 DNA only is kept here, 54 bases in frame from base 1. The germline V and J ends show losses of 1 base and 0 bases respectively, and no gene match explains 4 bases of the junction. Sequences were obtained from PBMCs or T cells enriched from blood (not recorded which). This sequence uses TRBV18 and TRBJ2-6, and 9 junctional nucleotides match TRBD1. This receptor was taken from a man aged 25-45 years who had recovered from COVID-19. The nucleotide sequence is TGTGCCAGCTCACCACGGACAGGGGCCACCTCTGGGGCCAACGTCCTGACTTTC. Its coded protein is CASSPRTGATSGANVLTF.